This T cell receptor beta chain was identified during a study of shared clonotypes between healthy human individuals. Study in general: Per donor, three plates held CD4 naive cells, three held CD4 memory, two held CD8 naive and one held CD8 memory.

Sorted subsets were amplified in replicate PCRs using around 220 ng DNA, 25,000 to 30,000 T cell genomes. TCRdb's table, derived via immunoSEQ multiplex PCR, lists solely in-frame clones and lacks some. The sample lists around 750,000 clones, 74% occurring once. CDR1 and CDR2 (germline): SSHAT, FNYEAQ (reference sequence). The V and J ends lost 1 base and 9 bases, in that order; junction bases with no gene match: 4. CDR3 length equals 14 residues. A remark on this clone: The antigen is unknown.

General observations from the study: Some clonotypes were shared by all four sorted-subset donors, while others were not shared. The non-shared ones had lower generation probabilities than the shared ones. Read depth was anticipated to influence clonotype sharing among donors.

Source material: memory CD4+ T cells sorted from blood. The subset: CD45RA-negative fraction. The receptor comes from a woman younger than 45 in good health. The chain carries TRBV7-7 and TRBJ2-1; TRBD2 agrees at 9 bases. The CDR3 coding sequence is TGTGCCAGCAGCTTAGATAGCGGGAGCTTTGAGCAGTTCTTC. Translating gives CASSLDSGSFEQFF.